The 17 T cell receptor beta chains reported below all come from one sample, sequenced in a study of T cells in Graves' hyperthyroidism and ophthalmopathy. RNA transcripts provided the source from which TCR beta CDR3 regions were amplified. The study used the HTBI primer set for a first-round RT-PCR of the TCR CDR3. From the multiplex PCR reads, TCRdb called clonotypes with MiXCR, one entry per CDR3 protein. The data hold approximately 740,000 distinct CDR3 sequences, with about 14% observed a single time. Input material: blood. These receptors were taken from a woman aged 18-29 years with Graves' hyperthyroidism.

This clonotype was observed many times. This chain links TRBV5-5 with TRBJ2-7; unclear D gene. Germline loops: CDR1 SGHKS, CDR2 YYEKEE (reference sequence). Deletions cut 0 bases from V and 3 bases from J, with 10 bases between. CDR3 length equals 14 residues. CDR3: CASSLDPVNYEQYF. Written as DNA, the CDR3 is TGTGCCAGCAGCTTGGACCCTGTAAACTACGAGCAGTACTTC.

J is TRBJ1-6 and V is TRBV6-1, with D unclear. The CDR3 extends over 16 amino acids. CDR1 and CDR2 (germline): MNHNS, SASEGT. The V end lost 4 bases, the J end lost 6 bases, and 16 bases lay between the germline ends. The CDR3 region is CASSGLGSRSNSPLHF. The CDR3 DNA reads as TGTGCCAGCAGTGGACTTGGGAGCCGCAGTAATTCACCCCTCCACTTT.

This clonotype was detected many times. This chain uses TRBV18 with TRBJ2-1, with 8 positions matching TRBD1. The ends lost 4 bases at V and 5 bases at J; junction bases unmatched: 4. The CDR3 loop spans 14 amino acids. Germline V lookup: CDR1 KGHSH, CDR2 LQKENI. The CDR3 nucleotides are TGTGCCAGCTCACGCGGACAGGGAAACAATGAGCAGTTCTTC. Translated, it gives CASSRGQGNNEQFF.

This clonotype was observed at least ten times. The genes are TRBV15 and TRBJ2-7; possible D gene TRBD2, 5 bases. Trimming took 2 bases from V and 0 from J, leaving 17 bases between them. This CDR3 contains 17 residues. In germline, CDR1 is LNHNV, CDR2 YYDKDF (reference sequence). In DNA form, the CDR3 reads TGTGCCACCAGCAGATTCCGAGAGCCCCGGGGCTCCTACGAGCAGTACTTC. Protein product: CATSRFREPRGSYEQYF.

This sequence joins TRBV4-1 and TRBJ2-6; a weak D match, TRBD1 (5 bases). Trimming cost V 0 bases and J 0 bases, with 9 bases left between them. CDR3 length: 17 amino acids. CDR1 MGHRA and CDR2 YSYEKL come from the germline V gene. CDR3 DNA sequence: TGCGCCAGCAGCCAAGATCAGGGATCCTCTGGGGCCAACGTCCTGACTTTC. Translated: CASSQDQGSSGANVLTF.

This clonotype was picked up one time. The rearrangement joins TRBV12-3 or TRBV12-4 to TRBJ2-5; the D is unclear. This CDR3 has 11 residues. V was cut by 5 bases and J by 7 bases, with 8 bases left in between. The CDR3 DNA follows: TGTGCCAGCAGTCTTACGCCGACCCAGTACTTC. Translation: CASSLTPTQYF.

The table lists this clonotype with many counts. The chain couples TRBV3-1 to TRBJ1-1; no clear D gene. Trimming took off 2 bases at V and 8 bases at J, with 6 bases between the two ends. Germline-derived CDR1 and CDR2 are LGHDT and YNNKEL (reference sequence). This CDR3 contains 11 residues. This CDR3 reads CASSQNIEAFF. The CDR3, as DNA: TGTGCCAGCAGCCAAAATATCGAAGCTTTCTTT.

This clonotype was observed a few times. V usage is TRBV29-1 and J usage is TRBJ2-7, with TRBD2 matching 11 bases. V trimming: 7 bases; J trimming: 2 bases; junction bases outside the gene matches: 4. There are 13 residues in the CDR3. Germline V gene sequence: CDR1 SQVTM, CDR2 ANQGSEA. The CDR3: CSAGLAEPYEQYF. DNA for the CDR3: TGCAGCGCGGGACTAGCGGAACCCTACGAGCAGTACTTC.

The chain uses TRBV3-1 and TRBJ2-2, with D perhaps TRBD1 or TRBD2 (6 bases each). Per the germline V gene, CDR1 is LGHDT and CDR2 is YNNKEL (reference sequence). The CDR3 runs to 15 residues. The V and J ends lost 2 bases and 4 bases respectively, with 11 bases between them. The CDR3 is CASSQLGGPTGELFF. The CDR3 nucleotides are TGTGCCAGCAGCCAACTAGGGGGGCCCACCGGGGAGCTGTTTTTT.

The chain combines TRBV7-2 with TRBJ2-7, with 9 bases aligning to TRBD2. The CDR3 consists of 16 residues. J was trimmed by 2 bases and V by 5 bases; bases with no gene match: 10. The germline gives CDR1 SGHTA, CDR2 FQGNSA. The CDR3 coding sequence is TGTGCCAGCAGCCCACATTCGGCGGGAGGGCCCTACGAGCAGTACTTC. Protein sequence: CASSPHSAGGPYEQYF.

The V gene is TRBV29-1, the J gene TRBJ2-1; D may match TRBD1 or TRBD2 (6 bases each). The CDR3 has 14 residues. Trimming removed 3 bases from V and 4 bases from J, with 13 bases in between. CDR1 and CDR2 (germline): SQVTM, ANQGSEA. CDR3 in amino acids: CSVDGGRTYNEQFF. Here the CDR3 DNA reads TGCAGCGTTGATGGGGGGCGCACTTACAATGAGCAGTTCTTC.

Remarks on this clonotype: The junction differs from germline at one of its ends, possibly a read error. The chain carries TRBV7-7 and TRBJ1-5; TRBD1 matches 8 bases. Germline V gene lookup returns CDR1 SSHAT and CDR2 FNYEAQ (reference sequence). The CDR3 is made up of 13 amino acids. CDR3 nucleotides: TGTGCTAGCAGCCCGGGGACAGGTCAGCCCCAGCATTTT. It encodes CASSPGTGQPQHF. The full variable domain, with the rest looked up from reference TRBV7-7 and TRBJ1-5, is GAGVSQSPRYKVTKRGQDVTLRCDPISSHATLYWYQQALGQGPEFLTYFNYEAQPDKSGLPSDRFSAERPEGSISTLTIQRTEQRDSAMYRCASSPGTGQPQHFGDGTRLSIL.

This clonotype was seen ten or more times. This chain connects TRBV7-9 to TRBJ2-2, with D uncertain. CDR1 is SEHNR and CDR2 is FQNEAQ in the germline V gene (reference sequence). This CDR3 comprises 15 residues. V was clipped by 5 bases and J by 1 base, with 11 bases between them. CDR3 DNA: TGTGCCAGCAGCCTTCCAGGTTGGAACACCGGGGAGCTGTTTTTT. This codes for CASSLPGWNTGELFF. Variable domain in full (rest from reference TRBV7-9 and TRBJ2-2): DTGVSQNPRHKITKRGQNVTFRCDPISEHNRLYWYRQTLGQGPEFLTYFQNEAQLEKSRLLSDRFSAERPKGSFSTLEIQRTEQGDSAMYLCASSLPGWNTGELFFGEGSRLTVL.

Many counts were recorded for this clonotype. The chain is built from TRBV30 and TRBJ2-3; 8 bases line up with TRBD2. V shed 4 bases, J shed 3 bases, and the junction held 9 bases outside the gene matches. The CDR3 covers 15 residues. CDR1 and CDR2 (germline): GTSNPN, SVGIG (reference sequence). CDR3 loop: CAWTRPAGVTDTQYF. The CDR3 DNA is TGTGCCTGGACCCGGCCAGCGGGAGTAACAGATACGCAGTATTTT.

The J gene is TRBJ1-4, the V gene TRBV7-9; a weak D match, TRBD1 (5 bases). The V end lost 3 bases, the J end lost 13 bases, and 12 bases lay between the germline ends. CDR1 SEHNR and CDR2 FQNEAQ come from the germline V gene (reference sequence). This CDR3 comprises 12 residues. The CDR3 region has the DNA TGTGCCAGCAGCTTGGCGTCAGGGCCACTGTTTTTT. It specifies CASSLASGPLFF.

This clonotype has just a few counts. The gene calls are TRBV5-1 and TRBJ1-4; D gene uncertain. Germline assignment: CDR1 SGHRS and CDR2 YFSETQ. V was cut by 5 bases and J by 8 bases, with 10 bases left in between. The CDR3 is made up of 12 amino acids. This CDR3 reads CASRMEYEKLFF. CDR3 bases: TGCGCCAGCAGGATGGAGTACGAAAAACTGTTTTTT. Full variable domain (outside the CDR3, taken from reference TRBV5-1 and TRBJ1-4): KAGVTQTPRYLIKTRGQQVTLSCSPISGHRSVSWYQQTPGQGLQFLFEYFSETQRNKGNFPGRFSGRQFSNSRSEMNVSTLELGDSALYLCASRMEYEKLFFGSGTQLSVL.

This clonotype was seen many times. The chain is built from TRBV7-2 and TRBJ1-5, with TRBD1 as a possible D gene (5 bases). The CDR3 totals 18 residues. Germline lookup yields CDR1 SGHTA and CDR2 FQGNSA. Trimming shortened V by 2 bases and J by 0 bases, and 17 bases separated the two germline ends. The CDR3 DNA reads TGTGCCAGCAGCTTAAGGACACCAAACCCTAATAGCAATCAGCCCCAGCATTTT. Translated: CASSLRTPNPNSNQPQHF.